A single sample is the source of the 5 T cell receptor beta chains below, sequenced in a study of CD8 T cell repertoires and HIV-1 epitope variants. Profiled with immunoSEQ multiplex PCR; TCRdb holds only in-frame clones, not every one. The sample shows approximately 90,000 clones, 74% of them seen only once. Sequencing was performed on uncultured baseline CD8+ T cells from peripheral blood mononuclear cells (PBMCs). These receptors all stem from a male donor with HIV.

The CDR3 nucleotides read TGTGCCAGCAGCGCGCGACAGGGGGTGAGCAATCAGCCCCAGCATTTT. Protein product: CASSARQGVSNQPQHF. J is TRBJ1-5 and V is TRBV5-8; 9 nucleotides align to TRBD1. Germline CDR1 is SGHTS and CDR2 is YDEGEE. The V and J ends lost 4 bases and 1 base, in that order; junction bases with no gene match: 6. The CDR3 extends over 16 amino acids.

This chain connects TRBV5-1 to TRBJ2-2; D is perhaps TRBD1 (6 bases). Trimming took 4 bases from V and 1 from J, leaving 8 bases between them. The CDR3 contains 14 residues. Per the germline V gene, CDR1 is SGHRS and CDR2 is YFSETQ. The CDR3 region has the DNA TGCGCCAGCAGCCTGACAGGGAACACCGGGGAGCTGTTTTTT. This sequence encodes CASSLTGNTGELFF.

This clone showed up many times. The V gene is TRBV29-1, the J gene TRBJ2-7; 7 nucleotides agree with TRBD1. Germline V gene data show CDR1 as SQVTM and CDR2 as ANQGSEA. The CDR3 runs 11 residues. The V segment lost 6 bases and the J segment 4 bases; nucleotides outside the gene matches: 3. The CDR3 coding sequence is TGCAGCGTAATGACAGGGTACGAGCAGTACTTC. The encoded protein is CSVMTGYEQYF.

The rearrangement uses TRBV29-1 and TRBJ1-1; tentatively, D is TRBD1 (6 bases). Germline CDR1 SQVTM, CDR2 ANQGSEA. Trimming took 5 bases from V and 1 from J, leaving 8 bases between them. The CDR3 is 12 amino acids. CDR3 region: CSVLDRNTEAFF. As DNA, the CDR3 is TGCAGCGTTTTGGACAGGAACACTGAAGCTTTCTTT.

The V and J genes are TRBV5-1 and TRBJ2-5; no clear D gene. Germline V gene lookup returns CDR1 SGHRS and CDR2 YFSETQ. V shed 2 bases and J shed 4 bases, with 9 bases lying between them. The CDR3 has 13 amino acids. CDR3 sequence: CASSLRKTETQYF. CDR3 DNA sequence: TGCGCCAGCAGCTTACGAAAAACAGAGACCCAGTACTTC.